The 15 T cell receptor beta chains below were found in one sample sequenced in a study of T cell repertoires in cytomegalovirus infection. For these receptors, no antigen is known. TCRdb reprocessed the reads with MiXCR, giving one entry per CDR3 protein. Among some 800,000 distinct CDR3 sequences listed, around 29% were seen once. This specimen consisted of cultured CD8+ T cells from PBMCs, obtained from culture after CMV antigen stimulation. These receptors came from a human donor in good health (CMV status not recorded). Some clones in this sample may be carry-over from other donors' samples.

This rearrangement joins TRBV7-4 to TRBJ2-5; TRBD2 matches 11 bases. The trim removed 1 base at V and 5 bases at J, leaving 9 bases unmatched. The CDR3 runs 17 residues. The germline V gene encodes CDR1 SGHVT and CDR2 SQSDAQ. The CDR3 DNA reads TGTGCCAGCAGCTTAGGGTCGGGACTAGCGGAGAGTGAGACCCAGTACTTC. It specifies CASSLGSGLAESETQYF.

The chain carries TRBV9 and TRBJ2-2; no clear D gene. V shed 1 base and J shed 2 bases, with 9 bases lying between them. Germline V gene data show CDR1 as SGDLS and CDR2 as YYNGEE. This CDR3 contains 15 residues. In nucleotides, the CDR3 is TGTGCCAGCAGCGTAAACCAGGTTAACACCGGGGAGCTGTTTTTT. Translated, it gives CASSVNQVNTGELFF.

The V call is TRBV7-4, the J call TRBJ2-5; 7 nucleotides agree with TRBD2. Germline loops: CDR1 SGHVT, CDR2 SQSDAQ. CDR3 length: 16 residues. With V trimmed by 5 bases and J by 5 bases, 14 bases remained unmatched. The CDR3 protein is CASSPWPLAPQETQYF. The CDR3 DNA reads TGTGCCAGCAGCCCCTGGCCACTAGCGCCGCAGGAGACCCAGTACTTC.

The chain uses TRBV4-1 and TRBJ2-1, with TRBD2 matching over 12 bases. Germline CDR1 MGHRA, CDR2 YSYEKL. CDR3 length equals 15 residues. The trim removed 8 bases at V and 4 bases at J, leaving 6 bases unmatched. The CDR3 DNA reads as TGCGCCAGCCGAGAGGGGACTAGCGGGTACAATGAGCAGTTCTTC. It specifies CASREGTSGYNEQFF.

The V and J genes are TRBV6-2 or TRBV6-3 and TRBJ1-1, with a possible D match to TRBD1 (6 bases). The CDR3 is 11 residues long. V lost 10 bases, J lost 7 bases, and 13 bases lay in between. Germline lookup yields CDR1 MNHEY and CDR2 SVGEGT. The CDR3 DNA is TGTGCCACCTGGGGACATAGTGAAGCTTTCTTT. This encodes CATWGHSEAFF.

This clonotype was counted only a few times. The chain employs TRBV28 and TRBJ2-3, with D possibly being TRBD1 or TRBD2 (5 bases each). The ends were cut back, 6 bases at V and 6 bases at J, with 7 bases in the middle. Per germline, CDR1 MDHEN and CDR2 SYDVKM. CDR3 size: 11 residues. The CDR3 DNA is TGTGCCAGCAGGGGGGAGGATACGCAGTATTTT. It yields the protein CASRGEDTQYF. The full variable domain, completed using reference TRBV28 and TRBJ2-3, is DVKVTQSSRYLVKRTGEKVFLECVQDMDHENMFWYRQDPGLGLRLIYFSYDVKMKEKGDIPEGYSVSREKKERFSLILESASTNQTSMYLCASRGEDTQYFGPGTRLTVL.

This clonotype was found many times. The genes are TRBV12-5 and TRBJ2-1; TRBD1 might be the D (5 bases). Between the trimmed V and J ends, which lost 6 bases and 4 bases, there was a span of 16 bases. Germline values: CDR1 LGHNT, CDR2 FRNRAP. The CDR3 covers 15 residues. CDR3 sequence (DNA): TGTGCTAGTGGAGGGGCCCTCCAGCCATACAATGAGCAGTTCTTC. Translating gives CASGGALQPYNEQFF.

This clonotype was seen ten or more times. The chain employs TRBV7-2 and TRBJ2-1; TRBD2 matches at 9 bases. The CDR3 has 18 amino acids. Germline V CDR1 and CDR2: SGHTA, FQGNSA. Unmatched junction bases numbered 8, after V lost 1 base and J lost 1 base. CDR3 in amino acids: CASSLVPPAGGSYNEQFF. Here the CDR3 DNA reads TGTGCCAGCAGCTTAGTCCCCCCAGCGGGGGGATCCTACAATGAGCAGTTCTTC.

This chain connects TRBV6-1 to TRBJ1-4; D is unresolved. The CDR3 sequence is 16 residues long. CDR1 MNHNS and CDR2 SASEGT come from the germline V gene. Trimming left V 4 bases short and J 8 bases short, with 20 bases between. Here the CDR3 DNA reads TGTGCCAGCAGTGTGGTTTGGGTGGAGGGATCCGAAAAACTGTTTTTT. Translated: CASSVVWVEGSEKLFF.

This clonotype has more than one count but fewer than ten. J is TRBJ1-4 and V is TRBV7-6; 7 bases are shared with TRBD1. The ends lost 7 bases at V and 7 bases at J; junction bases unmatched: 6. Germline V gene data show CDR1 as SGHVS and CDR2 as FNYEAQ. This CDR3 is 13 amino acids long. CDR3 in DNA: TGTGCCAGCACCTCGGACAGGAGTGAAAAACTGTTTTTT. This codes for CASTSDRSEKLFF.

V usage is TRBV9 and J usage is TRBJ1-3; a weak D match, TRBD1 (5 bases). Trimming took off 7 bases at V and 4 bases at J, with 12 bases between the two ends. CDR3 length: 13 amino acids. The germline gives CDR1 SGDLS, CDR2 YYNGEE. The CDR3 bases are TGTGCCAGCTGCCAGGGTTCAGGAAACACCATATATTTT. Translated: CASCQGSGNTIYF.

CDR3 DNA sequence: TGTGCCACCAGCTTGGGACAGAGAGGCACAGATACGCAGTATTTT. Translated, it gives CATSLGQRGTDTQYF. The chain combines TRBV24-1 with TRBJ2-3; 7 nucleotides agree with TRBD1. The CDR3 has 15 residues. The junction had 7 bases not matched to a gene; V was cut back by 7 bases and J by 1 base. CDR1 and CDR2 (germline): KGHDR, SFDVKD.

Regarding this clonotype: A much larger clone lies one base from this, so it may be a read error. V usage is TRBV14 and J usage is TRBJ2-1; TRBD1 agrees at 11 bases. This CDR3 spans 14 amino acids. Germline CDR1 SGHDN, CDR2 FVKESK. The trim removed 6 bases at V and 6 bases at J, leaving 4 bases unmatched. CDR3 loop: CASSTGQGVNEQFF. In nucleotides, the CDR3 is TGTGCCAGCAGTACGGGACAGGGGGTCAATGAGCAGTTCTTC.

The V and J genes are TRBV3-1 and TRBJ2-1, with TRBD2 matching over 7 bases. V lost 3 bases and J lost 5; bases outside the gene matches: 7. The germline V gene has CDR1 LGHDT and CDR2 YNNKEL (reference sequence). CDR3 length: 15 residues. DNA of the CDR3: TGTGCCAGCAGCCATCTCAGGGACTATCACAATGAGCAGTTCTTC. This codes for CASSHLRDYHNEQFF.

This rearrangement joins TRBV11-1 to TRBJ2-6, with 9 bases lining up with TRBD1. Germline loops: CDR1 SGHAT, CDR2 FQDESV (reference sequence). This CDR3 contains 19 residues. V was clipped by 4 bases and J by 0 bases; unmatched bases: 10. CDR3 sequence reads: CASSSPWTGESSGANVLTF. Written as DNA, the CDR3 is TGTGCCAGCAGCTCGCCGTGGACAGGGGAGAGCTCTGGGGCCAACGTCCTGACTTTC.